This T cell receptor (beta chain) was observed in a study of regulatory T cells in long-lasting Graves disease (dated by TCRdb to the early 2020s). Turning to the overall study: In the newly diagnosed Graves' disease group, patients had been taking antithyroid drugs for less than 3 months. The study was registered as a clinical trial and conducted in China. Patients with persistent Graves' disease were compared with patients with newly diagnosed Graves' disease using TCR sequencing and RNA sequencing of peripheral blood. A total of 33 samples were covered by TCR sequencing, comprising around 13 persistent and around 20 newly diagnosed Graves' disease patients. Study-wide conclusions, independent of this receptor: Only the TCR beta chain was sequenced and analyzed. Persistent Graves' disease patients showed lower TCR Shannon entropy and fewer highly expanded clones than newly diagnosed patients, suggesting clonal expansion. Persistent disease showed preferential use of TRBV28, TRBJ1-2 and TRBJ2-5, whereas newly diagnosed disease favored TRBV20-1 and TRBJ2-1. The authors acknowledged the small sample size as a limitation that may reduce accuracy. Persistent patients shared more public clonotypes among themselves (around 2,500) than newly diagnosed patients did (more than 950). The study examined only peripheral blood because the primary lesion, thyroid tissue, could not be accessed.

Library construction relied on multiplex PCR. Instrument on record: Illumina HiSeq 4000. To build TCR beta libraries, CDR3 regions were amplified by Arm-PCR using iRepertoire HTBI primers. Gel purification was performed on PCR products prior to sequencing. The study's processing was this. A total of around 66 TRBV and 14 TRBJ segments were identified across samples and were used for gene usage analysis of CDR3 amino acid clonotypes. Filtered high-quality paired reads were merged into contigs using COPE and FqMerger. BLAST was used to align contigs to the IMGT TRBV, TRBD and TRBJ reference genes, and CDR3 was defined following IMGT. Highly expanded clones were defined as clonotypes with a frequency above 0.1%. Repertoire diversity was measured by Shannon entropy, and V-J evenness by the Gini coefficient. Clonotypes shared by more than one individual were considered public. TCRdb reanalyzed the raw reads on its own, using fastp at Q25 for trimming and MiXCR for clone calling, and kept in-frame beta chains. Merged by CDR3 protein, the rows form single entries marked with the most common genes and DNA. In this record, the V and J calls reflect TCRdb's handling and not the investigators' own analysis. This sample comprises about 540,000 distinct CDR3 sequences, 13% of them detected only once. Roughly a tenth of the sample belongs to the ten largest clones.

The sample's time point label, in plain terms: newly diagnosed GD, antithyroid drugs for less than 3 months. For both TCR sequencing and RNA sequencing, RNA was extracted from PBMCs using TRIzol. The diagnosis of Graves' disease followed American Thyroid Association guidelines. Patients for the study were recruited at an endocrinology department in Xi'an, China. From each patient, about 9 milliliters of peripheral blood was collected into an EDTA anticoagulant tube. Ficoll Paque Plus density gradient separation was used to isolate PBMCs, and no additional T cell sorting was done. An Agilent 2100 Bioanalyzer and agarose gel were used to assess RNA quality, and a NanoDrop 2000 was used to measure RNA concentration. Taken from cysteine to phenylalanine, the CDR3 has 14 residues. This entry keeps only the CDR3 DNA: 42 bases, framed from base 1. The germline V gene provides CDR1 MNHEY and CDR2 SVGEGT. Unmatched junction bases come to 3, with V trimmed by 5 bases and J by 10 bases.

Concerning this clonotype itself: Its antigen is currently not known. Base qualities are not provided; no much larger clone lies one nucleotide away.

These data also featured in a second study, about T cells in Graves' hyperthyroidism and ophthalmopathy. The second study's authors report: Stable Graves' hyperthyroidism was defined as the absence of progression to ophthalmopathy over 18 months of follow-up. Hyperthyroidism patients were newly diagnosed, had a disease duration of under 2 months, and were aged 18 to 65 years. Exclusion was applied to patients with uncontrolled infections, other autoimmune diseases, pregnancy or lactation. Diagnoses were based on clinical symptoms, serum thyroxine and TRAb, thyroid ultrasound and orbital computed tomography. The TCR CDR3 was subjected to a first round of RT-PCR using the HTBI primer set and the Qiagen OneStep RT-PCR kit. Blood samples also contained most of the expanded thyroid clonotypes (frequency above 0.001), which suggests that blood repertoires may reflect thyroid immune responses. In cross-validation, a model built on a 13 V-J signature told ophthalmopathy apart from stable hyperthyroidism with 85% to 90% sensitivity and roughly 83% specificity, and in testing the same model reached 80%/75%. In validation, the model predicted progression to ophthalmopathy a median of roughly 6.5 months before onset, with roughly 68% sensitivity and just under 75% specificity. To identify TCR V-J signatures that set the groups apart, the researchers used a discovery cohort of more than 95 patients, made up of roughly 40 with Graves' ophthalmopathy and 57 with stable Graves' hyperthyroidism. Whether ophthalmopathy could be predicted prospectively was tested in an independent validation cohort made up of roughly 19 hyperthyroidism patients plus 17 patients who later progressed to ophthalmopathy. For training and testing, the 110 or so patients in the discovery cohort were randomly divided in a 7:3 ratio. In about 6 Graves' hyperthyroidism patients, the study also compared T-cell repertoires from thyroid tissue with T-cell repertoires from blood. After blood sampling, hyperthyroidism patients were treated with methimazole at a starting dose of 30 mg daily, and ophthalmopathy patients were treated with high-dose intravenous methylprednisolone. Libraries were constructed in a second round of multiplex PCR, after which size selection and purification were performed. The libraries were sequenced on an Illumina HiSeq2000 using paired-end 100 bp reads. Raw data were processed with SOAPnuke, discarding reads with adapters, uncalled bases, mean Phred below 15, or no exact constant-primer or identifier match. COPE v1.2.5 was used to merge high-quality paired reads, and clonotypes were defined as unique nucleotide sequences. MiTCR v1.1 was used to align the clonotypes against IMGT TRBV, TRBD and TRBJ reference segments. Only V-J combinations with frequency above 0.0001, covering approximately 99% of repertoires, were analysed. A TCS score was defined as the ratio of F50 (clonal expansion) to E x V (chaos), with BLOSUM62-based TCRdist applied between CDR3 peptides within each V-J. Welch's t-statistics and random forest reduced just over 500 V-J features to roughly 13, which were used in a naive Bayes classifier (R e1071). Sample size was not statistically predetermined, and blinding of investigators to group allocation was not performed. According to the paper, TCR Vbeta CDR3 sequencing was carried out on 135 peripheral blood samples, which came from 40 to 45 ophthalmopathy, under 85 hyperthyroidism and approximately 17 progressor patients.

Material: peripheral blood mononuclear cells (PBMCs), obtained at new diagnosis, from a patient treated with antithyroid drugs. The V and J segments used are TRBV6-2 or TRBV6-3 and TRBJ2-1; the junction holds 15 bases that match TRBD2. The receptor comes from a man under 40 with Graves disease. Donor details come from another sample of the same person, matched by shared clones. The DNA sequence follows: TGTGCCAGCAGTGGACTAGCGGGAGGGCTCGAGCAGTTCTTC. The encoded protein is CASSGLAGGLEQFF.